This T cell receptor (beta chain) comes out of a study of blood T cell repertoires in COVID-19. At the level of the study: Samples came from the United States, Italy and Spain, spanning acute and convalescent COVID-19.

Profiling relied on immunoSEQ multiplex PCR, and the TCRdb table lists in-frame clones only, not all of them. The profile shows 170,000 or so clones, over 80% of them singletons. In its sample, this clone was seen once. There are 13 residues in the CDR3. Losses at the gene ends were 2 bases for V and 10 bases for J; bases not matched to a gene: 3. Per the germline V gene, CDR1 is MGHDK and CDR2 is SYGVNS. The chain employs TRBV25-1 and TRBJ2-7, with 12 bases fitting TRBD2. The sample consisted of peripheral blood. This receptor was taken from a woman aged 35 to 49 with COVID-19, enrolled during active disease. DNA of the CDR3: TGTGCCAGCAGTGAAGGTGGACTAGCGGGACAGTACTTC. This sequence encodes CASSEGGLAGQYF.